The entry below describes one T cell receptor beta chain. Its target is not known. This specimen belongs to a study of blood T cells in healthy people across ages. Across the study: Per two T cells, about one barcoded beta molecule was captured through template switching.

Study observations and caveats: Higher diversity and more naive CD4+ cells were features of long-lived donors, compared to aged donors. Older age went with lower TCR beta diversity per million T cells, in a roughly linear way. The study found TCR beta diversity correlated strongly with naive T cell percentage.

This CDR3 comprises 15 residues. CDR1 is SGHDN and CDR2 is FVKESK in the germline V gene. The V gene lost 0 bases and the J gene lost 4 bases, with 12 bases spanning the gap. The use of a sample-barcoded 5' primer and a J-beta primer mix characterized a second PCR of about 6 to 11 cycles. TCRdb independently ran MiXCR on the 5' RACE reads; one entry per CDR3 protein. In the table there are about 1.8 million distinct CDR3 sequences, roughly 50% of which are singletons. The sequencing sample was made of blood. V gene TRBV14 combines with J gene TRBJ2-5; D unclear. The sequence came from a middle-aged woman in good health. CDR3 sequence (DNA): TGTGCCAGCAGCCAAGACATCATCTCGAGAGAGACCCAGTACTTC. Its protein is CASSQDIISRETQYF.